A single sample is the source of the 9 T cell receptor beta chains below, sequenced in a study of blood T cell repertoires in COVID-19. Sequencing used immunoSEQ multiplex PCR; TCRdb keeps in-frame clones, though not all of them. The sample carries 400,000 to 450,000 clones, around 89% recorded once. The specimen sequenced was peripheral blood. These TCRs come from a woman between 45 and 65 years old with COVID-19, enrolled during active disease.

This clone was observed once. The CDR3 DNA reads TGCAGCGTTGAACGTACAGGGGACACTGAAGCTTTCTTT. The encoded protein is CSVERTGDTEAFF. The chain employs TRBV29-1 and TRBJ1-1; TRBD1 matches 7 bases. Germline CDR1 and CDR2: SQVTM and ANQGSEA. Losses at the gene ends were 2 bases for V and 3 bases for J; bases not matched to a gene: 3. This CDR3 region has 13 residues.

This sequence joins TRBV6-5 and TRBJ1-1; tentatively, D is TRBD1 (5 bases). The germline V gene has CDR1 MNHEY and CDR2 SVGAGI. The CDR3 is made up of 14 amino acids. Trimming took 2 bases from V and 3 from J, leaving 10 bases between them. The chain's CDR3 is CASSYSPGDTEAFF. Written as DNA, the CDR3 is TGTGCCAGCAGTTACAGCCCGGGGGACACTGAAGCTTTCTTT.

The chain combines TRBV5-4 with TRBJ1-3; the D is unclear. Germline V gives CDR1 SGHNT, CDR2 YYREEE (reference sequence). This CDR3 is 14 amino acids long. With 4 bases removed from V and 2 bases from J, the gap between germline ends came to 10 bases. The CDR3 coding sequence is TGTGCCAGCAGCCGCGGCGGCCCTGGAAACACCATATATTTT. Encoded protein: CASSRGGPGNTIYF.

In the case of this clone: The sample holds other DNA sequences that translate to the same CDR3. The CDR3 sequence is CASSLLSNEQYF. In nucleotides, the CDR3 is TGTGCCAGCAGCTTACTCAGTAACGAGCAGTACTTC. V usage is TRBV7-9 and J usage is TRBJ2-7, with D uncertain. The CDR3 is made up of 12 amino acids. The V end was cut by 2 bases, the J end by 5 bases, with 7 bases between. CDR1 SEHNR and CDR2 FQNEAQ come from the germline V gene (reference sequence).

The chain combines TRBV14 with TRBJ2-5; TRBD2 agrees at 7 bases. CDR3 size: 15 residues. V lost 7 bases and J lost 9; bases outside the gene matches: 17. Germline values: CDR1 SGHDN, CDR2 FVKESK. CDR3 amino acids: CASTPSGVLIGAQYF. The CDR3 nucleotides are TGTGCCAGCACACCCAGCGGGGTACTGATTGGGGCCCAGTACTTC.

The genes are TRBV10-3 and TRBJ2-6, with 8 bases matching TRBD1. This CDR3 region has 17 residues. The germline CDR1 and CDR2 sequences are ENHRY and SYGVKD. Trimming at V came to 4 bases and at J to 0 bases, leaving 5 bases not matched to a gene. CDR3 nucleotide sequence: TGTGCCATCAGTGGACAGGGGATGGACTCTGGGGCCAACGTCCTGACTTTC. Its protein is CAISGQGMDSGANVLTF.

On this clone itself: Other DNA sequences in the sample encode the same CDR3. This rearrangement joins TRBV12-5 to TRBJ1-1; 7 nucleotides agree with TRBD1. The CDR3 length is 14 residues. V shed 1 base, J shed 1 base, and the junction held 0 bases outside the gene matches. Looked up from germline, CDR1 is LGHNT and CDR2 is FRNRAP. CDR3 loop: CASGLGTGNTEAFF. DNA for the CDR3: TGTGCTAGTGGTTTGGGGACAGGGAACACTGAAGCTTTCTTT.

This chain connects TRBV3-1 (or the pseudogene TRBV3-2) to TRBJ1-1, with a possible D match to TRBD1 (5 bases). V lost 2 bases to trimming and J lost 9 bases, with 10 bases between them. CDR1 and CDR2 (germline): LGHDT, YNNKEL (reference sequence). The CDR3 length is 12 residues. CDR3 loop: CASSQTRVQAFF. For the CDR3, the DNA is TGTGCCAGCAGCCAAACCAGGGTGCAAGCTTTCTTT.

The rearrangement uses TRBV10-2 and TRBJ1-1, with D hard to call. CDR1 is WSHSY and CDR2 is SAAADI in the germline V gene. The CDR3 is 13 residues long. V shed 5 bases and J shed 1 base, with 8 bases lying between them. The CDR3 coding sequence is TGCGCCAGCAGTCACAGAGAGAACACTGAAGCTTTCTTT. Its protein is CASSHRENTEAFF.